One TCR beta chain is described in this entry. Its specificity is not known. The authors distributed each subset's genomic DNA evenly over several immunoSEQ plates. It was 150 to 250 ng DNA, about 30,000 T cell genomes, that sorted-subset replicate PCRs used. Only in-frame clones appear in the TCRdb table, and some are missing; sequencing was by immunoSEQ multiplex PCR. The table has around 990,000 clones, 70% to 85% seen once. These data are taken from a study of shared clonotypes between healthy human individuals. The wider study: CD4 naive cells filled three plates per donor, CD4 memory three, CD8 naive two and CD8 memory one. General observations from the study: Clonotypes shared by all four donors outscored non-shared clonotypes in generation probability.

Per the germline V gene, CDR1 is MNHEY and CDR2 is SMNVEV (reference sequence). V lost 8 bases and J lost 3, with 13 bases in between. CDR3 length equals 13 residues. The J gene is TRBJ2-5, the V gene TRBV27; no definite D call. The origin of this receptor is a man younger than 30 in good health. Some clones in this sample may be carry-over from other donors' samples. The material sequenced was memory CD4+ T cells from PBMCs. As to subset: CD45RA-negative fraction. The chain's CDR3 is CASRNGPEETQYF. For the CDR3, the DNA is TGTGCCAGCCGTAACGGTCCCGAAGAGACCCAGTACTTC.